This TCR beta chain was identified during a study of regulatory T cells in long-lasting Graves disease. Study-level points and caveats: Researchers reported studying only peripheral blood, not thyroid tissue. Preferential use of TRBV28, TRBJ1-2 and TRBJ2-5 was seen in persistent disease.

The CDR3 loop spans 16 amino acids. CDR1 and CDR2 from the germline V gene are GTSNPN and SVGIG (reference sequence). The germline V and J ends were trimmed by 4 bases and 7 bases, with 23 bases remaining between them. This clonotype was seen a few times. Antigen: not known. The time point is: persistent/refractory GD, antithyroid drugs over 5 years with positive TRAb. Researchers made the TCR library from RNA that was extracted from PBMCs. Investigators prepared the TCR beta libraries by applying iRepertoire HTBI primers and Arm-PCR of CDR3 regions. Per the original methods: Segment identification across samples yielded 62 TRBV and around 13 TRBJ segments. TCRdb called the multiplex PCR reads again in MiXCR, with one record for every CDR3 protein. The V and J calls and clone size come from TCRdb's table, not from the authors' own analysis. The sample carries about 470,000 distinct CDR3 sequences, around 21% recorded once.

This sequence was found in a female donor with Graves disease. V gene TRBV30 combines with J gene TRBJ1-3; D unresolved. Sequenced here: peripheral blood mononuclear cells (PBMCs), sampled when the disease was refractory, from a patient treated with antithyroid drugs. The CDR3 sequence is CAWTPFARNRFNTIYF. The DNA for the CDR3 is TGTGCCTGGACCCCTTTCGCGAGGAATCGTTTCAACACCATATATTTT.